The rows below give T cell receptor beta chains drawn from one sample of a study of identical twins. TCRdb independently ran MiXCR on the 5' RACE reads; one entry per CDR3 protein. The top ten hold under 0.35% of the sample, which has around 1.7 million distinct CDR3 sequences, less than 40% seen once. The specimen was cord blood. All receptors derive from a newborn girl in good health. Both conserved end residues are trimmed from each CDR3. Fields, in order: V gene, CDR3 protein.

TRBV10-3 AISESTAYEQY
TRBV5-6 ASSLGLPSYEQY
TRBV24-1 ATSDPRGGSGYEQY
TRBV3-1 ASSQAASGSSYEQY
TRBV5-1 ASRRTTTSRTDTQY
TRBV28 ASSFQLRDRGQGTDTQY
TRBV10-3 AISGTLANVLT
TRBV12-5 ASGLGPAYGYT
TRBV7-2 ASSSSGRIDTQY
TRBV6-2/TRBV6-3 ASSWGINTEAF
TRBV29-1 SVEPEGTETYEQY
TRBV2 ASSVVDQAGDTQY
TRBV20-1 SAGSALQGF
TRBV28 ASSLSGGQVTYEQY
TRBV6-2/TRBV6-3 ASSYSGGANVLT
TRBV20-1 SARMAGEGSDTQY
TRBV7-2 ASSPPRQGAADTQY
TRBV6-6 ASIGGGADKNIQY
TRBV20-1 SARDTEVVNTGELF
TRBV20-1 SAIEPSGSYEQY
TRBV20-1 SADRTLNTEAF
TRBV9 ASSVGISSYNEQF
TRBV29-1 SVGRPRAGETQY
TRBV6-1 ASNRHNQETQY
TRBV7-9 ASSLMTGGVETQY
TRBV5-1 ASSWRTSGADTQY
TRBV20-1 SVGPGPSRNTEAF
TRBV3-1 ASSQRQDSYEQY
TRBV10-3 AISESLAGGASKNIQY
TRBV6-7 ASRRVAGIFTDTQY
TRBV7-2 ASSDQGFAPDTRY